The 17 T cell receptor beta chains presented below share a single source sample, sequenced in a study of CD8+CD57+ T cells in acquired aplastic anemia. Profiling of TCR beta VDJ combinations and CDR3 sequences used genomic DNA as template. TCRdb passed the reads through MiXCR, listing each CDR3 protein once. Of approximately 260,000 distinct CDR3 sequences listed, around 82% are singletons. Selection for sequencing was limited to patients who had shown CD8+CD57+ cell expansion by flow cytometry. The material sequenced was sorted CD4+, CD8+, or CD8+CD57+ T cells (not recorded which) from PBMCs. The receptors were sampled from a human donor with aplastic anemia.

V gene TRBV7-3 combines with J gene TRBJ2-5; the D gene is possibly TRBD2 (5 bases). V was cut by 2 bases and J by 14 bases, with 24 bases left in between. This CDR3 comprises 15 residues. The germline V gene encodes CDR1 SGHTA and CDR2 FQGTGA. The DNA of the CDR3 is TGTGCCAGCAGCTTAGCTCCCGGGATGAACACTGAAGCTTACTTC. Translation gives CASSLAPGMNTEAYF.

Concerning this clonotype itself: Relative to the germline gene, one junction end is altered; a read error may explain this. The chain recombines TRBV5-4 with TRBJ2-5; D remains ambiguous. The CDR3 contains 14 residues. CDR1 and CDR2 from the germline V gene are SGHNT and YYREEE (reference sequence). This chain's CDR3 is CATSCATSQETQYF. In nucleotides, the CDR3 is TGTGCCACCAGCTGTGCTACCAGCCAAGAGACCCAGTACTTC. Full variable domain (remainder filled in from reference TRBV5-4 and TRBJ2-5): ETGVTQSPTHLIKTRGQQVTLRCSSQSGHNTVSWYQQALGQGPQFIFQYYREEENGRGNFPPRFSGLQFPNYSSELNVNALELDDSALYLCATSCATSQETQYFGPGTRLLVL.

V gene TRBV7-6 combines with J gene TRBJ2-7; D call uncertain. CDR1 is SGHVS and CDR2 is FNYEAQ in the germline V gene. The CDR3 is made up of 18 amino acids. With 4 bases removed from V and 3 bases from J, the gap between germline ends came to 25 bases. The DNA for the CDR3 is TGTGCCAGCAGCTCACAGTACCAAGAGACCCAGTACTTCTACGAGCAGTACGTC. This sequence encodes CASSSQYQETQYFYEQYV.

Worth noting for this clonotype: Likely a read error: the CDR3 ends without its conserved phenylalanine or tryptophan. The V and J genes are TRBV7-9 and TRBJ2-3; TRBD2 is a possible D gene (5 bases). The CDR3 contains 13 residues. V was shortened by 6 bases and J by 8 bases, with 15 bases between the two germline ends. CDR1 and CDR2 (germline): SEHNR, FQNEAQ (reference sequence). The CDR3 nucleotides are TGTGCCAGCAGGTTTGGAAGAAGCGGTACGCAGTATGTT. Protein product: CASRFGRSGTQYV.

This clonotype showed up just once. The chain employs TRBV5-5 and TRBJ2-7; D perhaps matches TRBD1 (5 bases). Germline V gene lookup returns CDR1 SGHKS and CDR2 YYEKEE (reference sequence). V was trimmed by 3 bases and J by 6 bases, leaving 22 bases between them. This CDR3 has 16 amino acids. In nucleotides, the CDR3 is TGTGCCAGCAGCTCCCCGACAGAGGCGAACCTGGCCGAGCAGTACGTC. Residues: CASSSPTEANLAEQYV.

J is TRBJ1-2 and V is TRBV20-1; 7 bases match TRBD1. With V trimmed by 5 bases and J by 13 bases, 13 bases remained unmatched. The CDR3 sequence is 12 residues long. In germline, CDR1 is DFQATT, CDR2 SNEGSKA (reference sequence). CDR3 DNA sequence: TGCAGTGCTCCCGGACAGGCGAGCTTACTCACCTTC. It encodes CSAPGQASLLTF.

For this clonotype: Here the CDR3 omits its conserved ending phenylalanine or tryptophan, so a read error is the likely source. The DNA is left out, because the CDR3 cannot be placed on it with certainty; the CDR3 is given as TCRdb lists it. The J gene is TRBJ1-4, the V gene TRBV24-1. 17 amino acids form the CDR3, both terminal residues included. The V gene's germline CDR1 is KGHDR and CDR2 SFDVKD. The CDR3 is CATSDLPGDQTSGTLGR.

With respect to this clonotype: This CDR3 fails to terminate in the conserved phenylalanine or tryptophan, so it likely reflects a read error. It is unclear where the CDR3 begins or ends on the DNA, so no DNA is shown, and the CDR3 is as TCRdb lists it. The rearrangement links TRBV9 to TRBJ1-4. A total of 13 residues make up the CDR3, ends included. CDR1 is SGDLS, CDR2 YYNGEE, per germline. The CDR3 is CASSALTNGIDTY.

Concerning this clonotype itself: One junction end does not reproduce the germline sequence, and a read error may be involved. The V and J genes are TRBV7-4 and TRBJ1-6, with D possibly TRBD1 on 6 matching bases. The CDR3 length is 14 residues. The V gene's germline CDR1 is SGHVT and CDR2 SQSDAQ. The CDR3 DNA follows: TGTGCCAGCAGCTCAGGCCTTAGGGGGTCAGCCCTCCTTTTT. Translating it yields CASSSGLRGSALLF.

The V and J genes are TRBV11-3 and TRBJ1-3; a weak D match, TRBD1 (5 bases). Germline V gene lookup returns CDR1 SGHNT and CDR2 YENEEA. Trimming stripped 0 bases from V and 0 bases from J, with 12 bases between. CDR3 size: 17 residues. CDR3: CASSLDLTANSGNTIYF. The DNA for the CDR3 is TGTGCCAGCAGCTTAGATCTGACAGCGAACTCTGGAAACACCATATATTTT.

This chain uses TRBV9 with TRBJ1-1; 7 bases agree with TRBD1. The ends lost 3 bases at V and 3 bases at J; junction bases unmatched: 14. CDR3 length: 17 residues. Germline-derived CDR1 and CDR2 are SGDLS and YYNGEE. CDR3 bases: TGTGCCAGCAGCGGCGAGGACCGACAGGGAGGGTACACTGAAGCTTTCTTT. Its translation is CASSGEDRQGGYTEAFF.

J is TRBJ1-2 and V is TRBV7-2; TRBD1 matches at 10 bases. The CDR3 runs 16 residues. V dropped 3 bases and J dropped 10; count of bases not matched to a gene: 14. Germline loops: CDR1 SGHTA, CDR2 FQGNSA. The CDR3 reads CASSLTGGADVGYYTF. In nucleotides, the CDR3 is TGTGCCAGCAGCTTGACAGGGGGCGCCGACGTTGGCTACTACACCTTC. The full variable domain, in which reference TRBV7-2 and TRBJ1-2 provide the parts outside the CDR3, is GAGVSQSPSNKVTEKGKDVELRCDPISGHTALYWYRQSLGQGLEFLIYFQGNSAPDKSGLPSDRFSAERTGGSVSTLTIQRTQQEDSAVYLCASSLTGGADVGYYTFGSGTRLTVV.

This clonotype was picked up one time. Sequence at one end of the junction differs from germline and may be a read error. The chain is built from TRBV7-2 and TRBJ2-5; D may be TRBD1 or TRBD2 (5 bases each). The CDR3 loop spans 15 amino acids. Per germline, CDR1 SGHTA and CDR2 FQGNSA. In nucleotides, the CDR3 is TGTGCCAGCAGCTTGCCGAGGGGCGCCCACGAGGCCCACTACTTC. It encodes CASSLPRGAHEAHYF.

Note on this clonotype: A clone one base away is much larger, so this may be a read error. This chain uses TRBV7-8 with TRBJ1-5; D is unclear. The V end lost 0 bases, the J end lost 16 bases, and 22 bases lay between the germline ends. CDR3 length: 15 amino acids. The V gene's germline CDR1 is SGHVS and CDR2 FQNEAQ. The CDR3 DNA reads as TGTGCCAGCAGCTTAGCGGGAGGTACCGATACGCAGCATCATTTT. Residues: CASSLAGGTDTQHHF. Based on the CDR3 plus reference TRBV7-8 and TRBJ1-5, the full variable domain is GAGVSQSPRYKVAKRGQDVALRCDPISGHVSLFWYQQALGQGPEFLTYFQNEAQLDKSGLPSDRFFAERPEGSVSTLKIQRTQQEDSAVYLCASSLAGGTDTQHHFGDGTRLSIL.

A word on this clonotype: The missing conserved phenylalanine or tryptophan at the end of this CDR3 makes a read error likely. The rearrangement joins TRBV7-7 to TRBJ2-3; TRBD2 might be the D (5 bases). This CDR3 is 13 amino acids long. Germline CDR1 is SSHAT and CDR2 is FNYEAQ (reference sequence). Trimming took 11 bases from V and 10 from J, leaving 22 bases between them. CDR3 DNA sequence: TGTGCCCCTAGGATCCGGGGTTCAGCTCCGCAGTATTCT. It encodes CAPRIRGSAPQYS.

The sample holds a few counts of this clonotype. This chain links TRBV30 with TRBJ1-1, with a tentative D call TRBD1 (6 bases). This CDR3 region has 13 residues. Germline lookup yields CDR1 GTSNPN and CDR2 SVGIG (reference sequence). Trimming shortened V by 0 bases and J by 5 bases, and 10 bases separated the two germline ends. This CDR3 reads CAWSVDRRTEAFF. The CDR3 DNA follows: TGTGCCTGGAGTGTCGACAGGAGAACTGAAGCTTTCTTT.

The chain couples TRBV29-1 to TRBJ1-2; D not resolved. Germline CDR1 reads SQVTM; CDR2 reads ANQGSEA. V was pared by 6 bases and J by 4 bases, with 15 bases between. The length of the CDR3 is 13 residues. As DNA, the CDR3 is TGCAGCGTGCTACTTGGGGAAATCTATGGCTACACCTTC. Residues: CSVLLGEIYGYTF.